The following is a T cell receptor (beta chain) sequence with its context. The antigen remains unidentified. CDR1 is MNHNS and CDR2 is SASEGT in the germline V gene. V gave up 6 bases and J gave up 3 bases, with 12 bases separating them. CDR3 length: 13 amino acids. The data derive from a study of cytomegalovirus exposure and HLA in healthy donors. General study points: Altogether, 164 TCR beta chains were recorded as cytomegalovirus-associated.

The PCR was carried out with 60 Vbeta primers and 13 Jbeta primers. Here immunoSEQ multiplex PCR was the method, and the copy in TCRdb shows in-frame clones only, minus some. The table records hundreds of thousands of clones, around 80% of them present only once. The V call is TRBV6-1, the J call TRBJ2-7, with D perhaps TRBD1 (6 bases). The sequence was obtained from a male donor in good health and CMV-seronegative. The material sequenced was PBMCs. DNA of the CDR3: TGTGCCAGCAGCAAAGGACAGAGCTACGAGCAGTACTTC. It specifies CASSKGQSYEQYF.